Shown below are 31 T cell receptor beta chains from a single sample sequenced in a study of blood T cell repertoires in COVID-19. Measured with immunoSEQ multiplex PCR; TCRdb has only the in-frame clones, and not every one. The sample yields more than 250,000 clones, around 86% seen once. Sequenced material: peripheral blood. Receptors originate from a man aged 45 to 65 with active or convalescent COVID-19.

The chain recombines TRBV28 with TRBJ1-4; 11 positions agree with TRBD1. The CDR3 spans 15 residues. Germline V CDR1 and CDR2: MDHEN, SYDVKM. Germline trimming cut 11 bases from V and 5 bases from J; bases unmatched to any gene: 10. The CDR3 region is CAGSRRTGGNEKLFF. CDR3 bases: TGTGCCGGTAGTCGAAGGACAGGGGGCAATGAAAAACTGTTTTTT.

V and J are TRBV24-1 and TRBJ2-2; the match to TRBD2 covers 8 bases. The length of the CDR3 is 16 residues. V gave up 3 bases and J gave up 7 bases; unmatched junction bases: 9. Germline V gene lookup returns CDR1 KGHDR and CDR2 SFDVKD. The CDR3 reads CATSDEVAGKIGELFF. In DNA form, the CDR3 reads TGTGCCACCAGTGATGAGGTAGCGGGAAAGATCGGGGAGCTGTTTTTT.

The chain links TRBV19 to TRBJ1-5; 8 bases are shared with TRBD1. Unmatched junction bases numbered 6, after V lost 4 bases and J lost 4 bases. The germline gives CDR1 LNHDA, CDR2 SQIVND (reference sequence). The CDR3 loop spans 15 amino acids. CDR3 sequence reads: CASSTVGQGNQPQHF. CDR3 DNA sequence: TGTGCCAGTAGTACCGTAGGACAGGGTAATCAGCCCCAGCATTTT. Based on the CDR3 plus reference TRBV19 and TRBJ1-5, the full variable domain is DGGITQSPKYLFRKEGQNVTLSCEQNLNHDAMYWYRQDPGQGLRLIYYSQIVNDFQKGDIAEGYSVSREKKESFPLTVTSAQKNPTAFYLCASSTVGQGNQPQHFGDGTRLSIL.

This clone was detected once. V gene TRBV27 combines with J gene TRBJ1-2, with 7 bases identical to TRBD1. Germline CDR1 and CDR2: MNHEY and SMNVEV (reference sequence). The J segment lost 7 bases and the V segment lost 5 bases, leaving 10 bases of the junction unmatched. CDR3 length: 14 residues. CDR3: CASSKNRGWGGYTF. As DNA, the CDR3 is TGTGCCAGCAGTAAAAACAGGGGCTGGGGTGGCTACACCTTC.

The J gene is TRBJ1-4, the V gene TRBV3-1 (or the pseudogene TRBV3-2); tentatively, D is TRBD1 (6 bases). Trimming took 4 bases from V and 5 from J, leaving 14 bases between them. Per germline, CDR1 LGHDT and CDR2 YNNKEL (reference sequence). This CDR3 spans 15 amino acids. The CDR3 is CASSPTGSQNEKLFF. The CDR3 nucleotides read TGTGCCAGCAGCCCAACAGGGTCTCAGAATGAAAAACTGTTTTTT.

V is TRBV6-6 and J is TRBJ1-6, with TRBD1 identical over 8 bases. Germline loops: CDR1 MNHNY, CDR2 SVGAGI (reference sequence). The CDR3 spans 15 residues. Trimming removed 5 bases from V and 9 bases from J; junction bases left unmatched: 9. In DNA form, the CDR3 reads TGTGCCAGCAGTAAACCCGGACAGGGCGTTTCACCCCTCCACTTT. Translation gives CASSKPGQGVSPLHF.

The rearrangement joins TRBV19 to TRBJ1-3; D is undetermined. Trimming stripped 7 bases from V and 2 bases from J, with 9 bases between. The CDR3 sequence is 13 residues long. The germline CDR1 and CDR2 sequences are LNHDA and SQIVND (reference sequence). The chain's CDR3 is CASTPSAGNTIYF. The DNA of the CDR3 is TGTGCCAGTACTCCTTCGGCTGGAAACACCATATATTTT.

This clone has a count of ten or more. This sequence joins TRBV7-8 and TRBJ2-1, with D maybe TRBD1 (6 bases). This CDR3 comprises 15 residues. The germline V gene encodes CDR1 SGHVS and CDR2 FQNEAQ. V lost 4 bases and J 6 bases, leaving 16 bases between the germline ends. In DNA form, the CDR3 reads TGTGCCAGCAGCTCCGGGTTAGGGGGATTCAATGAGCAGTTCTTC. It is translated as CASSSGLGGFNEQFF.

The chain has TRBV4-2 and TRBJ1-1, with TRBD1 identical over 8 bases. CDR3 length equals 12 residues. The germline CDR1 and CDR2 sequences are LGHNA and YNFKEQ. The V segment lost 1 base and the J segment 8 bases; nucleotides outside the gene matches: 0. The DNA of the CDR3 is TGTGCCAGCAGCCAAGGACAGGGGGAAGCTTTCTTT. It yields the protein CASSQGQGEAFF.

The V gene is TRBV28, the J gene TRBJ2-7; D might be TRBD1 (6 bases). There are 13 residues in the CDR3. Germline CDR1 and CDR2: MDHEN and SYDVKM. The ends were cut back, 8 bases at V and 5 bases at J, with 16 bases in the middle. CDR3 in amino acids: CASETGRVDEQYF. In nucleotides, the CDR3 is TGTGCCAGCGAGACAGGTAGAGTGGACGAGCAGTACTTC. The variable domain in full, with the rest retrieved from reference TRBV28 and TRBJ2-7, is DVKVTQSSRYLVKRTGEKVFLECVQDMDHENMFWYRQDPGLGLRLIYFSYDVKMKEKGDIPEGYSVSREKKERFSLILESASTNQTSMYLCASETGRVDEQYFGPGTRLTVT.

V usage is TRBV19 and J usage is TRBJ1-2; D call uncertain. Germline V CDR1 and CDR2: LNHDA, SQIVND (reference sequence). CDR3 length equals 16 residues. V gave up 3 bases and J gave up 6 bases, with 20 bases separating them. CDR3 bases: TGTGCCAGTAGTATTTGGGTTTACAGACCTCCTCATGGCTACACCTTC. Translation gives CASSIWVYRPPHGYTF. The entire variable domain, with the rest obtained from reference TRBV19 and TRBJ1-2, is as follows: DGGITQSPKYLFRKEGQNVTLSCEQNLNHDAMYWYRQDPGQGLRLIYYSQIVNDFQKGDIAEGYSVSREKKESFPLTVTSAQKNPTAFYLCASSIWVYRPPHGYTFGSGTRLTVV.

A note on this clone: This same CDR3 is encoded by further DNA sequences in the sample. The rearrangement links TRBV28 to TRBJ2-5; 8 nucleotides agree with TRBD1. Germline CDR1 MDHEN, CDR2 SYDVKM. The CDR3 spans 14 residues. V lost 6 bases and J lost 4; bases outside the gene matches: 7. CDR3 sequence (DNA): TGTGCCAGCAGCAGTCCAGGGGGCGGAGAGACCCAGTACTTC. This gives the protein CASSSPGGGETQYF. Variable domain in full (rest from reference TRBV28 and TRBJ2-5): DVKVTQSSRYLVKRTGEKVFLECVQDMDHENMFWYRQDPGLGLRLIYFSYDVKMKEKGDIPEGYSVSREKKERFSLILESASTNQTSMYLCASSSPGGGETQYFGPGTRLLVL.

The CDR3 sequence is CASGAGTGLEKLFF. The CDR3 nucleotides are TGTGCCAGCGGTGCGGGGACAGGCCTTGAAAAACTGTTTTTT. V usage is TRBV7-2 and J usage is TRBJ1-4, with TRBD1 identical over 8 bases. The CDR3 spans 14 residues. Per germline, CDR1 SGHTA and CDR2 FQGNSA. The junction had 9 bases not matched to a gene; V was cut back by 8 bases and J by 7 bases.

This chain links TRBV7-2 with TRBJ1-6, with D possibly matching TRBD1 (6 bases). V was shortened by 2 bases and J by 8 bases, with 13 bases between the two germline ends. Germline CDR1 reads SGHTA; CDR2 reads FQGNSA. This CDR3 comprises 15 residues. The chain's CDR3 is CASSLLRGKDSPLHF. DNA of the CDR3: TGTGCCAGCAGCTTACTCAGGGGAAAAGATTCACCCCTCCACTTT.

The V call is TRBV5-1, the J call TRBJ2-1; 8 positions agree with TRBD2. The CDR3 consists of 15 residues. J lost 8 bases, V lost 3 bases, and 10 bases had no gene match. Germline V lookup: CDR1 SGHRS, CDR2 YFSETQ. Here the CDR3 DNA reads TGCGCCAGCAGCTCAGGACTAGCAGGCATGGATGAGCAGTTCTTC. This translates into CASSSGLAGMDEQFF.

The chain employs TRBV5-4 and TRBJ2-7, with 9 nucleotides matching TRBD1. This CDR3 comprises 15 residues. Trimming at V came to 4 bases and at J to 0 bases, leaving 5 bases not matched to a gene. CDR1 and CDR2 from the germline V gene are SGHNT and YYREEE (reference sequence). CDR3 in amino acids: CASSRGQGSSYEQYF. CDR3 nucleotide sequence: TGTGCCAGCAGCCGCGGACAGGGGAGCTCCTACGAGCAGTACTTC.

The CDR3 loop reads CASSQGRGTGELFF. In DNA form, the CDR3 reads TGTGCCAGCAGTCAAGGAAGGGGGACCGGGGAGCTGTTTTTT. V gene TRBV6-2 or TRBV6-3 combines with J gene TRBJ2-2; tentatively, D is TRBD1 (6 bases). CDR3 length: 14 amino acids. Between the trimmed V and J ends, which lost 5 bases and 5 bases, there was a span of 12 bases. Germline V CDR1 and CDR2: MNHEY, SVGEGT.

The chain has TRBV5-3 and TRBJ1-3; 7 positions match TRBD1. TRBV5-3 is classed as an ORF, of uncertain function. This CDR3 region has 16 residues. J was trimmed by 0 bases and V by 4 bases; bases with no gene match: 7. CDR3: CARSPLTGVSGNTIYF. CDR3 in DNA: TGTGCCAGAAGCCCCCTAACAGGGGTCTCTGGAAACACCATATATTTT.

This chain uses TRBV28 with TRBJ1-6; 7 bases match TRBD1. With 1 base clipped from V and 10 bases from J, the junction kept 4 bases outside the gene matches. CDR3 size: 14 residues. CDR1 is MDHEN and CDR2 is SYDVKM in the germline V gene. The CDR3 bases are TGTGCCAGCAGTTTATTAAGGGGGCGGTCACCCCTCCACTTT. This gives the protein CASSLLRGRSPLHF.

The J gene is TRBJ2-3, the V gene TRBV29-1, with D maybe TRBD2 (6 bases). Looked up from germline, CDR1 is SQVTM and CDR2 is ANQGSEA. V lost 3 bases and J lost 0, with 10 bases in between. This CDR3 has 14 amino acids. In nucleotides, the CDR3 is TGCAGCGTTGACGGGGGTACTAGCACAGATACGCAGTATTTT. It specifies CSVDGGTSTDTQYF.

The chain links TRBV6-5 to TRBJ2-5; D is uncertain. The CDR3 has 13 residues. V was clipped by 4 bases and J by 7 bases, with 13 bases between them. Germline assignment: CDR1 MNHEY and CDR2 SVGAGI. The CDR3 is CASSSDRTGTQYF. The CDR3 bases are TGTGCCAGCAGTTCAGACCGTACGGGGACCCAGTACTTC.

The CDR3 spells CASSLGTGNEKLFF. In DNA, the CDR3 is TGCGCCAGCAGCCTTGGGACAGGGAACGAAAAACTGTTTTTT. The chain carries TRBV4-3 and TRBJ1-4; 9 bases are shared with TRBD1. Germline V gene sequence: CDR1 LGHNA, CDR2 YSLEER. After removal of 4 bases from V and 8 bases from J, the junction contained 5 bases not matched to a gene. The CDR3 length is 14 residues.

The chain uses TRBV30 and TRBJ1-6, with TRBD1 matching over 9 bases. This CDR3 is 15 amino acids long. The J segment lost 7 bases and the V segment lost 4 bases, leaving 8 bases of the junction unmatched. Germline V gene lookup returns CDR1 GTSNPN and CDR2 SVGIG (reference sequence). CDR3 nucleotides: TGTGCCTGGATAACCGCGGGGACAGGGAATTCACCCCTCCACTTT. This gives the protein CAWITAGTGNSPLHF.

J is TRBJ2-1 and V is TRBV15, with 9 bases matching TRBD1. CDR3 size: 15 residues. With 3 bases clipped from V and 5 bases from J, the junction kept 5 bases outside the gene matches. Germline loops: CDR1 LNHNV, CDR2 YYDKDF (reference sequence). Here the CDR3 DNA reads TGTGCCACCAGCAGTCCCGGGACAGGGAACAATGAGCAGTTCTTC. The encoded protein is CATSSPGTGNNEQFF.

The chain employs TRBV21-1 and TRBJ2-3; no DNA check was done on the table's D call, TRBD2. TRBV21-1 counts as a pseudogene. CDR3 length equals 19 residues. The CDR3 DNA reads TGTGCCAGCAGCAAAGGAAGTTGGACTAGCGGGACTAGCACAGATACGCAGTATTTT. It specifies CASSKGSWTSGTSTDTQYF.

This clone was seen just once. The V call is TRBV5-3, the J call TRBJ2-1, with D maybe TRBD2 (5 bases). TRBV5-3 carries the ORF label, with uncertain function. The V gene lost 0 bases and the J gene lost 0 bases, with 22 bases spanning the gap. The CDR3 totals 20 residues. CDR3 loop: CARSLGFGKTTTSSYNEQFF. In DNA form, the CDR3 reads TGTGCCAGAAGCTTGGGCTTCGGGAAGACGACGACGAGCTCCTACAATGAGCAGTTCTTC.

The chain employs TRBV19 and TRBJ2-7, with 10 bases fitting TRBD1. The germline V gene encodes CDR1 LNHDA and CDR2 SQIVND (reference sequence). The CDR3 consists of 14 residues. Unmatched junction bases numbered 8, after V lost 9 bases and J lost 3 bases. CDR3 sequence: CASKTGGDGYEQYF. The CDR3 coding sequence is TGTGCCAGCAAGACAGGGGGCGATGGCTACGAGCAGTACTTC.

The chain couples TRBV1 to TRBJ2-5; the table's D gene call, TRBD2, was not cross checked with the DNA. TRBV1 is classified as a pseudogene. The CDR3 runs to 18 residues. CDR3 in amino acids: CTSSQDGEGLPPQETQYF. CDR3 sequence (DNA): TGCACCAGCAGCCAAGATGGAGAGGGACTACCACCCCAAGAGACCCAGTACTTC.

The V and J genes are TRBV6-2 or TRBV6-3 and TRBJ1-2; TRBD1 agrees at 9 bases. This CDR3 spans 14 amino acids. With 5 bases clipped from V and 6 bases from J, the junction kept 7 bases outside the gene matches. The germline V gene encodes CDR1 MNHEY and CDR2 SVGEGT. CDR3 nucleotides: TGTGCCAGCAGTAGGGGACAGGGACAGGATGGCTACACCTTC. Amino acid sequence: CASSRGQGQDGYTF.

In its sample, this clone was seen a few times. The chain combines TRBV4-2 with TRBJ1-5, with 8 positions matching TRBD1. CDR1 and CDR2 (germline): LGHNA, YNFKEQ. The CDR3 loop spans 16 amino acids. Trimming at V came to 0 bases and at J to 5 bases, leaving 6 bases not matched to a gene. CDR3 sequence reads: CASSQDPDRVHQPQHF. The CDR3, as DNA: TGTGCCAGCAGCCAAGATCCGGACAGGGTGCATCAGCCCCAGCATTTT.

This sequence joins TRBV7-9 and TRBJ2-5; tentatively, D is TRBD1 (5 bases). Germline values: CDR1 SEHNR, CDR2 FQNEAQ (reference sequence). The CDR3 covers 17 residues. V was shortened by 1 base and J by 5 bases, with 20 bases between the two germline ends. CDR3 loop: CASSLEFRATKRETQYF. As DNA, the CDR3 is TGTGCCAGCAGCTTAGAATTCAGGGCAACGAAAAGGGAGACCCAGTACTTC. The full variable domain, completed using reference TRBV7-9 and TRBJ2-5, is DTGVSQNPRHKITKRGQNVTFRCDPISEHNRLYWYRQTLGQGPEFLTYFQNEAQLEKSRLLSDRFSAERPKGSFSTLEIQRTEQGDSAMYLCASSLEFRATKRETQYFGPGTRLLVL.